This T cell receptor beta chain emerged from a study of radiotherapy plus CTLA-4 blockade in lung cancer. Clones were sequenced by immunoSEQ multiplex PCR, and TCRdb holds only the in-frame ones, with some missing. The sample includes over 50,000 clones, roughly three quarters of them seen just once. Study results and limitations: Tumor-origin TCR clones grew in blood after radiotherapy plus ipilimumab.

Per germline, CDR1 GTSNPN and CDR2 SVGIG (reference sequence). The CDR3 covers 16 residues. V shed 0 bases, J shed 2 bases, and the junction held 7 bases outside the gene matches. On this clone: The target antigen is unknown.

Sequences were derived from peripheral blood, sampled from a patient treated with radiotherapy plus ipilimumab. The receptor comes from a human donor with non-small cell lung cancer who had a partial response to radiotherapy plus ipilimumab. V gene TRBV30 combines with J gene TRBJ2-5; 9 nucleotides align to TRBD2. The CDR3 DNA is TGTGCCTGGAGTGTAGGAGTGACTAGCGGTCAAGAGACCCAGTACTTC. Amino acids: CAWSVGVTSGQETQYF.